The clone carrying this T cell receptor beta chain was detected only a few times. The target antigen is unknown. With 5 bases removed from V and 1 base from J, the gap between germline ends came to 22 bases. The germline CDR1 and CDR2 sequences are SEHNR and FQNEAQ (reference sequence). This CDR3 contains 18 residues. TCR alpha and TCR beta cDNA libraries with sample barcodes and UMIs came from 5'RACE using constant-segment primers. TCRdb independently ran MiXCR on the 5' RACE reads; one entry per CDR3 protein. The data hold roughly 400,000 distinct CDR3 sequences, with about 15% observed a single time. The data belong to a study of T-cell memory formation after mild COVID-19. Study-wide findings and caveats: Second-wave clones that peaked on day 37 lacked confirmed SARS-CoV-2 specificity. Those CD4+ clones that contracted were mainly in CM and EM (CD8+ ones in EMRA).

The sequencing input was PBMCs or a T cell subset sorted from them (not recorded which). The chain combines TRBV7-9 with TRBJ2-3; possible D gene TRBD1, 6 bases. This receptor was obtained from a man younger than 35 who had mild COVID-19 (a few samples of this study predate the infection). Cell type and time point are not known. The CDR3 sequence: CASSHRNPTAGGTDTQYF. The CDR3 coding sequence is TGTGCCAGCAGCCACCGTAACCCCACAGCAGGGGGCACAGATACGCAGTATTTT.